This TCR beta chain comes out of a study of molecular identifiers for immune sequencing clone quantification. General study points: Clones that had above 20 RNA copies took up over 99% of effector molecules but under 1% in naive cells. Detectable among roughly 1 million naive cells, according to reports, was Jurkat TCR RNA spiked in from one cell.

Previously described methods and listed TCR primers were used for bulk TCR libraries. TCRdb reprocessed the PCR reads via MiXCR and lists one record per CDR3 protein. This table has some 590,000 distinct CDR3 sequences, over 25% appearing once. Trimming pared 3 bases from V and 0 bases from J, leaving 24 bases between. This CDR3 comprises 21 residues. Germline loops: CDR1 KGHSH, CDR2 LQKENI. Libraries of naive CD8 cells were prepared from 20,000 to 1,000,000 sorted cells using 10%, 30% or 50% RNA. This clonotype was counted many times. What it binds is unknown. The chain is built from TRBV18 and TRBJ1-6; weak D call: TRBD1 (5 bases). The clonotype originates from a human donor in good health. Some libraries in this study had Jurkat cell RNA spiked in. The sample consisted of naive CD8+ T cells from blood, with Jurkat cell RNA spiked in. The subset is: FACS-sorted CD8+CD4-CCR7+CD45RA+ naive T cells. The CDR3 DNA follows: TGTGCCAGCTCACCCCGCGACGAGGGGTCCTACACAAACTCCTATAATTCACCCCTCCACTTT. This translates into CASSPRDEGSYTNSYNSPLHF. Full variable domain (remainder filled in from reference TRBV18 and TRBJ1-6): NAGVMQNPRHLVRRRGQEARLRCSPMKGHSHVYWYRQLPEEGLKFMVYLQKENIIDESGMPKERFSAEFPKEGPSILRIQQVVRGDSAAYFCASSPRDEGSYTNSYNSPLHFGNGTRLTVT.